The TCR beta chain described here comes from a study of blood T cell repertoires in COVID-19. Study context: Samples of COVID-19 (acute and convalescent) were obtained from the United States, Italy and Spain. PBMCs, B-cell-depleted T cells, or T cells provided the cDNA or gDNA that made up the material.

Per the study methods: Estimation of nucleated cell counts relied on the amplification of reference gene primers. Profiled with immunoSEQ multiplex PCR; TCRdb holds only in-frame clones, not every one. That table is the source of V, J and clone size, and D and trimming were worked out from the DNA. In the table there are some 87,000 clones, more than 80% of which are singletons. V lost 0 bases to trimming and J lost 8 bases; unmatched junction nucleotides: 9. The germline gives CDR1 SGDLS, CDR2 YYNGEE. This CDR3 has 15 amino acids. The source is a human donor in a cohort sampled during active COVID-19. Sequencing input: peripheral blood. This chain connects TRBV9 to TRBJ1-2; 8 bases are a match to TRBD1. Here the CDR3 DNA reads TGTGCCAGCAGCGTAGATGGCAGGGGGCGCGGGGGCTACACCTTC. Translating it yields CASSVDGRGRGGYTF.